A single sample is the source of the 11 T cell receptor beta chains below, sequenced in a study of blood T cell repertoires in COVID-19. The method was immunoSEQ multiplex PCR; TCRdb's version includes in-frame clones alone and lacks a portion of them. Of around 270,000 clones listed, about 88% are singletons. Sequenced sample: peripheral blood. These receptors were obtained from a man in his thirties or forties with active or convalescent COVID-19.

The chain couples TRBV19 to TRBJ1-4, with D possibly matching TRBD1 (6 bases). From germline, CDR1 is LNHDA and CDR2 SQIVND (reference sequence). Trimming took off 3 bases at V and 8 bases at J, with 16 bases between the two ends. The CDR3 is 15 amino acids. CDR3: CASSIGGAEWEKLFF. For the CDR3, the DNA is TGTGCCAGTAGTATTGGGGGCGCCGAGTGGGAAAAACTGTTTTTT.

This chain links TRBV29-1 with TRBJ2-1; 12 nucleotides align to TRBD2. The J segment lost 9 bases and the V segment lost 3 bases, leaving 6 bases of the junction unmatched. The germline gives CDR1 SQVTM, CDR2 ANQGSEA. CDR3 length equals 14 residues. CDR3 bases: TGCAGCGTTGAGCCTAGCGGGGGGGCCCTTGAGCAGTTCTTC. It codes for CSVEPSGGALEQFF.

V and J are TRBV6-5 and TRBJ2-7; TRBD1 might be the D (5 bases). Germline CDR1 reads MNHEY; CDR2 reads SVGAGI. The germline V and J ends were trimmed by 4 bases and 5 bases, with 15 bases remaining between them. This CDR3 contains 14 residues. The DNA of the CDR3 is TGTGCCAGCAGTTTCACTCAGGGTATCGACGAGCAGTACTTC. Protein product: CASSFTQGIDEQYF.

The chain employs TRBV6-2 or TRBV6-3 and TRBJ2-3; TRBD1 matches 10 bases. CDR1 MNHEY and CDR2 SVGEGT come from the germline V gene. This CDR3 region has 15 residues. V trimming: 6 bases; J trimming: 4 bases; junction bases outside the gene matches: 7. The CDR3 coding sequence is TGTGCCAGCAGCTCCGGGACAGGGGTTTCAGATACGCAGTATTTT. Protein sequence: CASSSGTGVSDTQYF.

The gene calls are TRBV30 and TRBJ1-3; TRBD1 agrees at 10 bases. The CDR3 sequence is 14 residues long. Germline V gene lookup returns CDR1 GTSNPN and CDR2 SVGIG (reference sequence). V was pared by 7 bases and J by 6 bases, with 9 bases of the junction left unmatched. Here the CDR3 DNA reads TGTGCCTCCGCAGAGGGGACAGGGGTAAACACCATATATTTT. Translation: CASAEGTGVNTIYF.

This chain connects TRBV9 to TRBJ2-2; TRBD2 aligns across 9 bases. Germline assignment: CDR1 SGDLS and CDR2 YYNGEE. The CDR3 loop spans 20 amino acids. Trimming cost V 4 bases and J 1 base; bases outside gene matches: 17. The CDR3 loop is CASSPRPSLAGDRNTGELFF. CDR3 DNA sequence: TGTGCCAGCAGCCCCCGCCCATCTTTAGCGGGGGACCGGAACACCGGGGAGCTGTTTTTT. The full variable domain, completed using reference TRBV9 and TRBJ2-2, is DSGVTQTPKHLITATGQRVTLRCSPRSGDLSVYWYQQSLDQGLQFLIQYYNGEERAKGNILERFSAQQFPDLHSELNLSSLELGDSALYFCASSPRPSLAGDRNTGELFFGEGSRLTVL.

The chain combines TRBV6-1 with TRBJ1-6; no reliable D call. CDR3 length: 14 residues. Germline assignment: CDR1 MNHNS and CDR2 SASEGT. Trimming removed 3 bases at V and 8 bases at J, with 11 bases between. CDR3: CASSDGGGHSPLHF. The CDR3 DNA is TGTGCCAGCAGTGATGGTGGCGGGCATTCACCCCTCCACTTT.

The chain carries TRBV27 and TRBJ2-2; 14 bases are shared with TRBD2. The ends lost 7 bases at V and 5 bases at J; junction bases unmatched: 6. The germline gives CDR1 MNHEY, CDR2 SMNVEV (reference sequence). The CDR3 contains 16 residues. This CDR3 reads CASTGLAGGGTGELFF. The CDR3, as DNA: TGTGCCAGCACTGGACTAGCGGGGGGTGGAACCGGGGAGCTGTTTTTT.

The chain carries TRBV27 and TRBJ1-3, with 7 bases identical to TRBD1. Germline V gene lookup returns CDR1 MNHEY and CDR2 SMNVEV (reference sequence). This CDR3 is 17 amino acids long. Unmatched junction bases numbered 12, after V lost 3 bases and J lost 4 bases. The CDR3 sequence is CASSFSGGGLGGNTIYF. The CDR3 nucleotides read TGTGCCAGCAGTTTCTCAGGAGGGGGCTTAGGAGGAAACACCATATATTTT.

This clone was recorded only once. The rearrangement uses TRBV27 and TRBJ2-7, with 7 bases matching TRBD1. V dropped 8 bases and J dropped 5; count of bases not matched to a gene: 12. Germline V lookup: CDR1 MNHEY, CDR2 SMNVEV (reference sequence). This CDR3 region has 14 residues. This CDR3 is CASCPGDRVHEQYF. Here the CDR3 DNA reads TGTGCCAGCTGCCCGGGCGACAGGGTCCACGAGCAGTACTTC.

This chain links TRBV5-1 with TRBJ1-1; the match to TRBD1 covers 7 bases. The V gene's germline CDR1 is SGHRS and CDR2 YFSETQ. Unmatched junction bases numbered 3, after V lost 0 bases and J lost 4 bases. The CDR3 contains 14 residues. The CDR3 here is CASSLGTGATEAFF. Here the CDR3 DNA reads TGCGCCAGCAGCTTGGGCACAGGGGCCACTGAAGCTTTCTTT.